This T cell receptor beta chain was observed in a study of shared clonotypes between healthy human individuals. Study outcomes and limitations: Relative to their counterparts shared across all four donors, non-shared clonotypes exhibited diminished generation probabilities.

The CDR3 extends over 16 amino acids. The V gene end was trimmed by 4 bases and the J gene end by 4 bases; junction bases not matched to a gene: 9. CDR1 is MNHNS, CDR2 SASEGT, per germline. In regard to this clone: Antigen: not known.

This table comes from immunoSEQ multiplex PCR, and its TCRdb copy is limited to in-frame clones, with some not included. The sample holds 2 million to 3 million clones; over 85% are singletons and the top ten take roughly 0.36%. This chain connects TRBV6-1 to TRBJ1-3; 8 bases are shared with TRBD1. This sequence originates from a young man in good health. Some clones in this sample may be carry-over from other donors' samples. Sequenced input: naive CD4+ T cells from PBMCs. Subset meaning: CD45RA+ positively selected. In nucleotides, the CDR3 is TGTGCCAGCAGTGTGGGACAGGAGGCCGGAGGAAACACCATATATTTT. It encodes CASSVGQEAGGNTIYF.